The sequence of this TCR beta chain was determined in a study of cytomegalovirus exposure and HLA in healthy donors. Points from the study as a whole: Whilst most TCR sequences proved rare, a subset of public TCRs occurred across many donors. Donor immune exposure was known only as CMV serostatus.

The germline gives CDR1 SGHAT, CDR2 FQNNGV. The CDR3 consists of 17 residues. The junction had 9 bases not matched to a gene; V was cut back by 5 bases and J by 3 bases. Whereas donors were nominally healthy upon sampling, unrecorded immune exposures were probable. A word on this clone: Antigen: not known.

Primers for the PCR totalled 60 Vbeta and 13 Jbeta. TCRdb keeps only in-frame clones here, not all; method: immunoSEQ multiplex PCR. The sample has about 160,000 clones; about 78% are singletons. The TCR was taken from a male donor in good health and CMV-seronegative. This chain uses TRBV11-2 with TRBJ2-5, with 13 bases aligning to TRBD2. Sequencing input: PBMCs. The CDR3 coding sequence is TGTGCCAGCAGCATCCAAGGACTAGCGGGAGTAAAAGAGACCCAGTACTTC. Translation gives CASSIQGLAGVKETQYF.